The present T cell receptor beta chain was sequenced within a study of blood T cell repertoires in COVID-19. Across the study: Sample material is recorded as cDNA or gDNA derived from T cells, B-cell-depleted T cells, or PBMCs.

Among Cohort 3 donors, those recovered had two negative PCRs, clearance, or symptom resolution. This CDR3 comprises 16 residues. This clone appeared a single time. The protocol was immunoSEQ multiplex PCR, while the TCRdb copy is restricted to in-frame clones and leaves out a portion. The profile shows 230,000 or so clones, 84% of them singletons. The chain joins TRBV21-1 to TRBJ1-3; TRBD1 is the table's D call and was not checked against the DNA. TRBV21-1 counts as a pseudogene. The sequencing input was PBMCs or T cells enriched from blood (not recorded which). This receptor was obtained from a man in his forties or fifties who had recovered from COVID-19. CDR3 bases: TGTGCCAGCAGCAAATGTCCCCAGGGGCATGGAAACACCATATATTTT. This encodes CASSKCPQGHGNTIYF.